This T cell receptor beta chain is drawn from a study of T cell changes during pregnancy in multiple sclerosis. CDR1 and CDR2 (germline): SGHTA, FQGNSA. The germline V and J ends were trimmed by 3 bases and 3 bases, with 9 bases remaining between them. The CDR3 has 13 amino acids. Sequenced by immunoSEQ multiplex PCR; TCRdb stores in-frame clones only, minus some. Of 80,000 or so clones listed, about 94% are singletons. The gene calls are TRBV7-2 and TRBJ2-7; maybe TRBD1 (6 bases). The material sequenced was peripheral blood, taken in the second trimester of pregnancy. This clonotype was sampled from a female donor in good health, enrolled as a control in a pregnancy study. CDR3 region: CASSFSQGYEQYF. The CDR3 DNA sequence: TGTGCCAGCAGCTTCTCACAGGGCTACGAGCAGTACTTC.